Listed here are 14 T cell receptor beta chains from one sample, sequenced in a study of cytomegalovirus exposure and HLA in healthy donors. Primers included in the PCR were 60 Vbeta and 13 Jbeta primers. Data came from immunoSEQ multiplex PCR; TCRdb stores just in-frame clones and leaves some out. The sample consists of 170,000 or so clones, roughly 78% of them appearing once. Sequencing was carried out using PBMCs. These receptors all come from a woman between 35 and 50 years old in good health and CMV-seronegative.

This sequence joins TRBV5-4 and TRBJ2-7; possibly TRBD1 for D (5 bases). This CDR3 has 14 amino acids. Germline V gene lookup returns CDR1 SGHNT and CDR2 YYREEE (reference sequence). The V gene lost 3 bases and the J gene lost 2 bases, with 12 bases spanning the gap. The CDR3, as DNA: TGTGCCAGCAGCTCAGGGTTAGATGCCTACGAGCAGTACTTC. Translation: CASSSGLDAYEQYF.

This chain uses TRBV5-1 with TRBJ2-6; 7 bases are shared with TRBD2. This CDR3 contains 16 residues. Germline V gives CDR1 SGHRS, CDR2 YFSETQ. V gave up 4 bases and J gave up 9 bases; unmatched junction bases: 13. The DNA for the CDR3 is TGCGCCAGCAGCACCCGCCCCGGGACTACACTCAACGTCCTGACTTTC. Protein sequence: CASSTRPGTTLNVLTF.

In this sample, this clone turned up a few times. A read error may produce the germline difference seen at one junction end. The genes are TRBV7-9 and TRBJ1-1; 7 bases agree with TRBD1. Germline V gives CDR1 SEHNR, CDR2 FQNEAQ (reference sequence). The CDR3 extends over 15 amino acids. CDR3 nucleotides: TGTGCCAGCAGCCAACCAACAGGGGTGAATACTGAAGCTTTCTTT. Residues: CASSQPTGVNTEAFF.

The gene calls are TRBV5-4 and TRBJ2-5; D remains ambiguous. V was clipped by 0 bases and J by 5 bases, with 14 bases between them. Germline V gene sequence: CDR1 SGHNT, CDR2 YYREEE (reference sequence). This CDR3 is built from 15 residues. The CDR3 sequence: CASSLAAASGETQYF. The CDR3 nucleotides are TGTGCCAGCAGCTTGGCGGCAGCCTCCGGGGAGACCCAGTACTTC.

V usage is TRBV19 and J usage is TRBJ1-1; perhaps TRBD1 as D (6 bases). Germline CDR1 LNHDA, CDR2 SQIVND (reference sequence). V dropped 2 bases and J dropped 11 bases, with 12 bases sitting between them. The CDR3 totals 12 residues. For the CDR3, the DNA is TGTGCCAGTAGTATACTTCAGGGGATGGCTTTCTTT. Translated, it gives CASSILQGMAFF.

The chain links TRBV14 to TRBJ2-6, with TRBD1 matching over 8 bases. With 3 bases clipped from V and 0 bases from J, the junction kept 10 bases outside the gene matches. Per the germline V gene, CDR1 is SGHDN and CDR2 is FVKESK. The CDR3 is 19 residues long. As DNA, the CDR3 is TGTGCCAGCAGCCACCCGATGGGGGACAGGAACTCTGGGGCCAACGTCCTGACTTTC. Translated: CASSHPMGDRNSGANVLTF.

The J gene is TRBJ2-3, the V gene TRBV5-8; D might be TRBD1 (6 bases). The CDR3 covers 15 residues. Per germline, CDR1 SGHTS and CDR2 YDEGEE. V was pared by 3 bases and J by 5 bases, with 16 bases between. In DNA, the CDR3 is TGTGCCAGCAGCTCCACATCAGTGACAGGAGATACGCAGTATTTT. Protein: CASSSTSVTGDTQYF.

The rearrangement uses TRBV7-3 and TRBJ2-3; 16 nucleotides agree with TRBD2. CDR1 is SGHTA, CDR2 FQGTGA, per germline. The ends lost 5 bases at V and 5 bases at J; junction bases unmatched: 4. This CDR3 region has 16 residues. In DNA form, the CDR3 reads TGTGCCAGCAGCCCAGGGACTAGCGGGGGGGTAGATACGCAGTATTTT. It encodes CASSPGTSGGVDTQYF. Using reference TRBV7-3 and TRBJ2-3 for the parts outside the CDR3, the full variable domain is GAGVSQTPSNKVTEKGKYVELRCDPISGHTALYWYRQSLGQGPEFLIYFQGTGAADDSGLPNDRFFAVRPEGSVSTLKIQRTERGDSAVYLCASSPGTSGGVDTQYFGPGTRLTVL.

The chain is built from TRBV5-8 and TRBJ2-7; 9 nucleotides agree with TRBD1. There are 16 residues in the CDR3. Germline trimming cut 3 bases from V and 9 bases from J; bases unmatched to any gene: 16. From germline, CDR1 is SGHTS and CDR2 YDEGEE. CDR3 nucleotide sequence: TGTGCCAGCAGCTCCTTCAACAGGGGGCGGTCCCACGGGCAGTACTTC. As protein: CASSSFNRGRSHGQYF.

The rearrangement joins TRBV2 to TRBJ2-3; 9 nucleotides match TRBD2. The germline V gene encodes CDR1 SNHLY and CDR2 FYNNEI. CDR3 length equals 18 residues. J was trimmed by 0 bases and V by 5 bases; bases with no gene match: 12. In DNA, the CDR3 is TGTGCCAGCAGTTCCCTGGCGGGGGGGCCTACTAGCACAGATACGCAGTATTTT. It encodes CASSSLAGGPTSTDTQYF.

The chain employs TRBV2 and TRBJ1-5; possible D gene TRBD1, 5 bases. The CDR3 sequence is 13 residues long. The V end lost 1 base, the J end lost 4 bases, and 5 bases lay between the germline ends. From germline, CDR1 is SNHLY and CDR2 FYNNEI. The CDR3 coding sequence is TGTGCCAGCAGTGAAGAGGGGAATCAGCCCCAGCATTTT. Protein product: CASSEEGNQPQHF.

Here the CDR3 DNA reads TGTGCCAGCAGCGTAGGCGGGACCGTGGATGAGCAGTTCTTC. This sequence encodes CASSVGGTVDEQFF. This chain connects TRBV9 to TRBJ2-1; maybe TRBD2 (6 bases). CDR1 SGDLS and CDR2 YYNGEE come from the germline V gene. This CDR3 region has 14 residues. V shed 0 bases and J shed 8 bases, with 12 bases lying between them.

CDR3 loop: CASSSGTDTQYF. CDR3 nucleotides: TGTGCCAGCAGTTCTGGCACAGATACGCAGTATTTT. The rearrangement links TRBV7-3 to TRBJ2-3, with no clear D. Germline CDR1 and CDR2: SGHTA and FQGTGA. The CDR3 totals 12 residues. Trimming took off 6 bases at V and 1 base at J, with 5 bases between the two ends.

The chain has TRBV4-1 and TRBJ1-1; 12 bases match TRBD1. This CDR3 contains 15 residues. The germline V gene has CDR1 MGHRA and CDR2 YSYEKL. Trimming removed 6 bases from V and 4 bases from J; junction bases left unmatched: 6. Here the CDR3 reads CASRTGQGAFTEAFF. CDR3 in DNA: TGCGCCAGCAGGACGGGACAGGGGGCTTTCACTGAAGCTTTCTTT.